The clone carrying this T cell receptor (beta chain) was detected only a few times. This sample was included in a study of OX40 agonist ivuxolimab in advanced cancers. TCRdb's copy holds only in-frame clones and misses some; the assay was immunoSEQ multiplex PCR. The top ten clones hold roughly 0.67% of a sample with 50,000 to 65,000 clones, about nine tenths of them seen once. The CDR3 covers 14 residues. Trimming shortened V by 5 bases and J by 1 base, and 11 bases separated the two germline ends. Germline assignment: CDR1 LNHDA and CDR2 SQIVND (reference sequence). The chain recombines TRBV19 with TRBJ1-1; possibly TRBD1 for D (6 bases). The sequence came from an adult with an advanced solid tumor such as melanoma, head and neck, liver or kidney cancer. The sample in question was CD4+ or CD8+ T cells sorted from blood, obtained in a trial of the OX40 agonist ivuxolimab. CDR3 DNA sequence: TGTGCCAGTAGTGCCTCCAGGGGGAACACTGAAGCTTTCTTT. As protein: CASSASRGNTEAFF.